The 17 T cell receptor beta chains given below trace back to one sample, sequenced in a study of T cell responses to AZD1222 COVID-19 vaccine. The assay was immunoSEQ multiplex PCR, and TCRdb's table has in-frame clones only and misses some. The table has some 84,000 clones, roughly nine tenths seen once. The sample was peripheral blood, taken 28 days after the second AZD1222 dose. These receptors were obtained from an adult who received the AZD1222 COVID-19 vaccine.

V and J are TRBV7-9 and TRBJ1-1; TRBD1 might be the D (6 bases). Trimming cost V 8 bases and J 0 bases, with 16 bases left between them. The CDR3 extends over 15 amino acids. Germline V gene lookup returns CDR1 SEHNR and CDR2 FQNEAQ (reference sequence). This CDR3 is CASGDGRGMNTEAFF. The CDR3 nucleotides read TGTGCCAGCGGAGATGGGAGGGGGATGAACACTGAAGCTTTCTTT.

V gene TRBV29-1 combines with J gene TRBJ1-4; TRBD1 is a possible D gene (5 bases). CDR1 and CDR2 from the germline V gene are SQVTM and ANQGSEA. The CDR3 is 12 residues long. V lost 4 bases and J 8 bases, leaving 11 bases between the germline ends. CDR3 DNA: TGCAGCGTTGCCTTCCGGGGCGAAAAACTGTTTTTT. This encodes CSVAFRGEKLFF.

The chain joins TRBV13 to TRBJ1-6; 7 nucleotides match TRBD1. V lost 5 bases to trimming and J lost 0 bases; unmatched junction nucleotides: 7. CDR1 and CDR2 from the germline V gene are PRHDT and FYEKMQ (reference sequence). CDR3 length: 17 residues. The CDR3 nucleotides read TGTGCCAGCAGCCTATGGGACAGTAGCTCCTATAATTCACCCCTCCACTTT. Amino acids: CASSLWDSSSYNSPLHF.

The chain recombines TRBV29-1 with TRBJ2-7; no clear D. The ends were cut back, 1 base at V and 0 bases at J, with 7 bases in the middle. This CDR3 has 13 residues. Germline-derived CDR1 and CDR2 are SQVTM and ANQGSEA. The CDR3 region has the DNA TGCAGCGTTGAAGTCCACACCTCCTACGAGCAGTACTTC. Amino acids: CSVEVHTSYEQYF.

This chain joins TRBV18 and TRBJ2-7; 9 bases line up with TRBD1. After removal of 3 bases from V and 4 bases from J, the junction contained 4 bases not matched to a gene. CDR3 size: 14 residues. Germline V CDR1 and CDR2: KGHSH, LQKENI. The CDR3 DNA reads TGTGCCAGCTCACCGGACAGGGGCGGGTACGAGCAGTACTTC. Its translation is CASSPDRGGYEQYF.

This chain joins TRBV5-1 and TRBJ2-1; 8 bases fit TRBD2. Germline V gene data show CDR1 as SGHRS and CDR2 as YFSETQ. The CDR3 length is 16 residues. The ends lost 2 bases at V and 5 bases at J; junction bases unmatched: 9. In DNA form, the CDR3 reads TGCGCCAGCAGCTTAGCCCCGGGACTAGGCGACAATGAGCAGTTCTTC. Translated, it gives CASSLAPGLGDNEQFF.

This clone is termed medium-sized (0.01 to 0.1%). The CDR3, as DNA: TGTGCCAGCAGTCTACACAGGGGTTACGAGCAGTACTTC. It codes for CASSLHRGYEQYF. V gene TRBV27 combines with J gene TRBJ2-7; 7 bases align to TRBD1. The germline V gene encodes CDR1 MNHEY and CDR2 SMNVEV (reference sequence). V shed 5 bases and J 4 bases; nucleotides not matched to a gene: 5. The CDR3 extends over 13 amino acids.

V gene TRBV19 combines with J gene TRBJ2-1, with 10 bases aligning to TRBD2. This CDR3 region has 16 residues. Germline-derived CDR1 and CDR2 are LNHDA and SQIVND (reference sequence). V dropped 7 bases and J dropped 4; count of bases not matched to a gene: 10. The CDR3 spells CASTFDSGGTYNEQFF. As DNA, the CDR3 is TGTGCCAGTACATTCGATAGCGGGGGGACGTACAATGAGCAGTTCTTC.

V and J are TRBV7-2 and TRBJ1-1; D unclear. Germline-derived CDR1 and CDR2 are SGHTA and FQGNSA. CDR3 length: 15 amino acids. The V end lost 0 bases, the J end lost 0 bases, and 8 bases lay between the germline ends. In nucleotides, the CDR3 is TGTGCCAGCAGCTTAGCGGGCCCACTGAACACTGAAGCTTTCTTT. Protein: CASSLAGPLNTEAFF.

The V and J genes are TRBV2 and TRBJ1-5; D is possibly TRBD1 (5 bases). Germline CDR1 reads SNHLY; CDR2 reads FYNNEI. V was pared by 4 bases and J by 6 bases, with 16 bases between. There are 15 residues in the CDR3. The CDR3 is CASSARGGVGQPQHF. The DNA of the CDR3 is TGTGCCAGCAGTGCCCGGGGGGGAGTAGGTCAGCCCCAGCATTTT. The entire variable domain, with the rest obtained from reference TRBV2 and TRBJ1-5, is as follows: EPEVTQTPSHQVTQMGQEVILRCVPISNHLYFYWYRQILGQKVEFLVSFYNNEISEKSEIFDDQFSVERPDGSNFTLKIRSTKLEDSAMYFCASSARGGVGQPQHFGDGTRLSIL.

The chain carries TRBV10-3 and TRBJ1-4; D might be TRBD1 (5 bases). The CDR3 sequence is 14 residues long. The germline gives CDR1 ENHRY, CDR2 SYGVKD. V gave up 6 bases and J gave up 3 bases, with 11 bases separating them. The CDR3 loop reads CAIRGEGSNEKLFF. CDR3 coding DNA: TGTGCCATCAGGGGGGAGGGTTCTAATGAAAAACTGTTTTTT.

The rearrangement links TRBV5-6 to TRBJ2-1; 8 nucleotides agree with TRBD1. Trimming took 1 base from V and 7 from J; bases not matched to a gene: 4. CDR1 is SGHDT, CDR2 YYEEEE, per germline. The CDR3 covers 14 residues. CDR3 protein: CASSLLTGVNEQFF. The CDR3 DNA reads TGTGCCAGCAGCTTGTTGACAGGGGTGAATGAGCAGTTCTTC.

As for this clone: At one end, the junction sequence differs from germline, possibly due to a read error. The CDR3 here is CASSYSEGAWDF. The CDR3 DNA sequence: TGTGCCAGCAGTTACTCGGAGGGGGCCTGGGACTTC. The chain has TRBV6-6 and TRBJ2-7; the D gene is possibly TRBD1 (7 bases). The CDR3 covers 12 residues. The germline V gene encodes CDR1 MNHNY and CDR2 SVGAGI (reference sequence).

The V gene is TRBV7-2, the J gene TRBJ1-6, with a weak D call TRBD1 (6 bases). Trimming shortened V by 5 bases and J by 7 bases, and 15 bases separated the two germline ends. In germline, CDR1 is SGHTA, CDR2 FQGNSA. This CDR3 is 15 amino acids long. The CDR3 region has the DNA TGTGCCAGCAGCCCAACCGGACAGTCCAATTCACCCCTCCACTTT. This translates into CASSPTGQSNSPLHF. Full variable domain (rest looked up from reference TRBV7-2 and TRBJ1-6): GAGVSQSPSNKVTEKGKDVELRCDPISGHTALYWYRQSLGQGLEFLIYFQGNSAPDKSGLPSDRFSAERTGGSVSTLTIQRTQQEDSAVYLCASSPTGQSNSPLHFGNGTRLTVT.

The J gene is TRBJ2-3, the V gene TRBV5-1, with 7 bases identical to TRBD1. Looked up from germline, CDR1 is SGHRS and CDR2 is YFSETQ. The J segment lost 0 bases and the V segment lost 9 bases, leaving 7 bases of the junction unmatched. The CDR3 sequence is 14 residues long. As DNA, the CDR3 is TGCGCCACCACGACAGGGTGGAGCACAGATACGCAGTATTTT. It translates to CATTTGWSTDTQYF.

This chain connects TRBV7-9 to TRBJ2-7; tentatively, D is TRBD1 or TRBD2 (5 bases each). The CDR3 covers 14 residues. V lost 1 base and J 3 bases, leaving 10 bases between the germline ends. Germline V lookup: CDR1 SEHNR, CDR2 FQNEAQ (reference sequence). CDR3 nucleotides: TGTGCCAGCAGCTTAGGAGGGACCCACTACGAGCAGTACTTC. Protein product: CASSLGGTHYEQYF.

In its sample, this clone was seen a few times. The chain links TRBV28 to TRBJ2-7; D may correspond to TRBD1 or TRBD2 (5 bases each). Germline values: CDR1 MDHEN, CDR2 SYDVKM. The CDR3 is 14 residues long. Trimming left V 4 bases short and J 3 bases short, with 13 bases between. The CDR3, as DNA: TGTGCCAGCAGTTCGGGGACGGGGTACTACGAGCAGTACTTC. It encodes CASSSGTGYYEQYF.